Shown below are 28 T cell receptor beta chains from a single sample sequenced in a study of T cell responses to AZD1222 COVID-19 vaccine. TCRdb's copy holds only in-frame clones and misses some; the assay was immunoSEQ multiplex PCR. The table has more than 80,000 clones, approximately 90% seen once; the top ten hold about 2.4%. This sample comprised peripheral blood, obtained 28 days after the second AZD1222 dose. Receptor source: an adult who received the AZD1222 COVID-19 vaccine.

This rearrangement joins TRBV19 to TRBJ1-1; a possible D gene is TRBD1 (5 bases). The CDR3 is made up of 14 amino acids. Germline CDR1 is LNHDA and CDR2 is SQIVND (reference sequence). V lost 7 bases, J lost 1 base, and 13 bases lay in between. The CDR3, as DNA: TGTGCCAGTAACGACCCGAGGGGGAACACTGAAGCTTTCTTT. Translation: CASNDPRGNTEAFF.

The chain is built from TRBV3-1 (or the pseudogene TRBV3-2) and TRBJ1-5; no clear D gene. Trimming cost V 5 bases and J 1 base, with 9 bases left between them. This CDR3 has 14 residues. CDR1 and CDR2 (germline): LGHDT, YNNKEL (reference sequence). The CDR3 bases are TGTGCCAGCAGCTACGGACGGAGCAATCAGCCCCAGCATTTT. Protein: CASSYGRSNQPQHF.

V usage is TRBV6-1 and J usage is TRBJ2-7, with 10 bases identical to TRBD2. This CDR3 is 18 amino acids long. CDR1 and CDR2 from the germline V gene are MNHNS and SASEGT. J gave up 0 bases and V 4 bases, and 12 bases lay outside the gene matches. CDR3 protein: CASSVFGGLAVSSYEQYF. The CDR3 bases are TGTGCCAGCAGTGTCTTTGGTGGACTAGCGGTGAGCTCCTACGAGCAGTACTTC.

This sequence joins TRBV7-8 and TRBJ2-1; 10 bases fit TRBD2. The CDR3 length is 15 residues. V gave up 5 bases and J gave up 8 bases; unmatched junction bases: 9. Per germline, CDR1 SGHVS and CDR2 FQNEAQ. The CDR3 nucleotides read TGTGCCAGCAGCCCACAGCGGGGGGGCCGGGATGAGCAGTTCTTC. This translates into CASSPQRGGRDEQFF.

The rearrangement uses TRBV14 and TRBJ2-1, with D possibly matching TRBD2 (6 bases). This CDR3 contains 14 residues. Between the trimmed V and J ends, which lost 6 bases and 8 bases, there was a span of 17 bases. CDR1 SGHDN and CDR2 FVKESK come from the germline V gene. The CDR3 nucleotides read TGTGCCAGCAGTCTTGGTACTAGCTTCGATGAGCAGTTCTTC. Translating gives CASSLGTSFDEQFF.

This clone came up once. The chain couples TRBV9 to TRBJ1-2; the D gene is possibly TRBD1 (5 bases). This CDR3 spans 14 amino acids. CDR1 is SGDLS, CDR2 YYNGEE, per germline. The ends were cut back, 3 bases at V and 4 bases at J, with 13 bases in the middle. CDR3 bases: TGTGCCAGCAGCGAAGGGGCCGAATCCTATGGCTACACCTTC. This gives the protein CASSEGAESYGYTF.

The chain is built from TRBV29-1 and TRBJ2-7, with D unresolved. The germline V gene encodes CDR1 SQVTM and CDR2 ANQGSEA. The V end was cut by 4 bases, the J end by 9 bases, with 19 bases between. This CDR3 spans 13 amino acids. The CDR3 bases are TGCAGCGTTGTCGGCCAGTCTTTTATCGGGCAGTACTTC. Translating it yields CSVVGQSFIGQYF.

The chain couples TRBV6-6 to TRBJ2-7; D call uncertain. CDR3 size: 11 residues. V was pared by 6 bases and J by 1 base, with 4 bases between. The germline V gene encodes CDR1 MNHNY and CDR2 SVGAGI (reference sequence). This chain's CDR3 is CASRESYEQYF. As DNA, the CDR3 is TGTGCCAGCAGGGAATCCTACGAGCAGTACTTC.

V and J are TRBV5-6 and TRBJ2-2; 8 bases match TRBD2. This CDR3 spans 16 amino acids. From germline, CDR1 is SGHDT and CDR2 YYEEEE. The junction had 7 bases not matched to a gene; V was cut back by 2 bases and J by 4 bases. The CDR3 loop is CASSLSGSPTTGELFF. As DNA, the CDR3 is TGTGCCAGCAGCTTAAGCGGGAGCCCGACCACCGGGGAGCTGTTTTTT.

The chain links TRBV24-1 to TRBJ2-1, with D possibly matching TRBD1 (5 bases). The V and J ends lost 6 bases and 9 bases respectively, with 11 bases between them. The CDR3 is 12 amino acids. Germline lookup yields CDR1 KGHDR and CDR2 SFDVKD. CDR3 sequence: CATSPRDGEQFF. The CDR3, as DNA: TGTGCCACCAGTCCCAGGGATGGTGAGCAGTTCTTC.

CDR3 residues: CASSLSAGAQYEQYF. CDR3 DNA sequence: TGTGCCAGCAGCTTATCTGCGGGAGCCCAATACGAGCAGTACTTC. This chain links TRBV11-2 with TRBJ2-7, with 7 bases matching TRBD2. Looked up from germline, CDR1 is SGHAT and CDR2 is FQNNGV. Losses at the gene ends were 2 bases for V and 4 bases for J; bases not matched to a gene: 8. The CDR3 consists of 15 residues.

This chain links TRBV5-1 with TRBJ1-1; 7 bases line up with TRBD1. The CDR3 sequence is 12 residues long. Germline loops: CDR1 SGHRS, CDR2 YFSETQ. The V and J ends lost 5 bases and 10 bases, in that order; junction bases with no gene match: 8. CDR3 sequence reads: CASSSDRDTAFF. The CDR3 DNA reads TGCGCCAGCAGTTCTGACAGGGACACAGCTTTCTTT.

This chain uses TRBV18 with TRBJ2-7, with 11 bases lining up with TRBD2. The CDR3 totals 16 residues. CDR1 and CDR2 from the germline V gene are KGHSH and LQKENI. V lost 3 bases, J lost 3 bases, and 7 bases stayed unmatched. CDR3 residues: CASSPLTSGSLYEQYF. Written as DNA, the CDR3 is TGTGCCAGCTCACCGCTTACTAGCGGGAGTCTCTACGAGCAGTACTTC.

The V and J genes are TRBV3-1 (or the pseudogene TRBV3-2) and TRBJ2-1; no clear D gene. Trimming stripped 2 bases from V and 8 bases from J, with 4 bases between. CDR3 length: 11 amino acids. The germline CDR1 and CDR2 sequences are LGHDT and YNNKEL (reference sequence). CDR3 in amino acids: CASSQSHEQFF. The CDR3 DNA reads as TGTGCCAGCAGCCAAAGTCATGAGCAGTTCTTC.

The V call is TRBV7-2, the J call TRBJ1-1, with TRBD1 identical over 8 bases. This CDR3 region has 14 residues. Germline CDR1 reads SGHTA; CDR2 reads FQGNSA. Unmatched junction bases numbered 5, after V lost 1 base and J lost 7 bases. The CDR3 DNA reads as TGTGCCAGCAGCTTAGTCGCGACAGGGGTTGAAGCTTTCTTT. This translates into CASSLVATGVEAFF. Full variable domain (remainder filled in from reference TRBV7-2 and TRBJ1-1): GAGVSQSPSNKVTEKGKDVELRCDPISGHTALYWYRQSLGQGLEFLIYFQGNSAPDKSGLPSDRFSAERTGGSVSTLTIQRTQQEDSAVYLCASSLVATGVEAFFGQGTRLTVV.

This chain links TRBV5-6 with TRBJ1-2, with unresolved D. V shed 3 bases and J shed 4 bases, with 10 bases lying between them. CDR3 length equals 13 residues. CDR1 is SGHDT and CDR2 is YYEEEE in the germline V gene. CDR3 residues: CASSYRFPYGYTF. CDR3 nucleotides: TGTGCCAGCAGCTATCGGTTTCCCTATGGCTACACCTTC.

The CDR3 DNA is TGTGCCAGCTCACCAGGGCAGCTCTATAGCAATCAGCCCCAGCATTTT. Translation: CASSPGQLYSNQPQHF. The chain couples TRBV18 to TRBJ1-5, with D hard to call. Trimming cost V 2 bases and J 0 bases, with 11 bases left between them. Looked up from germline, CDR1 is KGHSH and CDR2 is LQKENI. There are 16 residues in the CDR3.

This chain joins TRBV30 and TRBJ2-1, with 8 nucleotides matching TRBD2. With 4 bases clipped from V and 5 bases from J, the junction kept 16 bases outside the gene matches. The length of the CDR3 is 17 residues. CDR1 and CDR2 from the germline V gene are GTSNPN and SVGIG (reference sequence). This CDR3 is CAWKAIVRGEPHNEQFF. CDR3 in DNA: TGTGCCTGGAAGGCTATCGTGCGGGGGGAACCCCACAATGAGCAGTTCTTC.

CDR3 loop: CASSPAPGSVGEQFF. CDR3 nucleotide sequence: TGTGCCAGCAGCCCCGCCCCGGGTAGCGTGGGTGAGCAGTTCTTC. The chain recombines TRBV5-6 with TRBJ2-1; maybe TRBD2 (5 bases). The germline gives CDR1 SGHDT, CDR2 YYEEEE. The CDR3 has 15 amino acids. Trimming took off 4 bases at V and 9 bases at J, with 20 bases between the two ends.

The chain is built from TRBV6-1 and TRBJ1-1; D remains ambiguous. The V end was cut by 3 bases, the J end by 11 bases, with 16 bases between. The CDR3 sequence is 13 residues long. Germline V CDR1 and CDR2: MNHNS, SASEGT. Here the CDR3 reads CASSDNPRTMAFF. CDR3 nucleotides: TGTGCCAGCAGTGACAACCCCCGGACTATGGCTTTCTTT.

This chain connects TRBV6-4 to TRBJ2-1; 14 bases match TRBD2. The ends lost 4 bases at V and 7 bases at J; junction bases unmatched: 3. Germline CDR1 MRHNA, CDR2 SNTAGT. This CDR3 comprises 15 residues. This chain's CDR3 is CASSVGTSGSNEQFF. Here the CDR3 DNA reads TGTGCCAGCAGTGTTGGGACTAGCGGGAGTAATGAGCAGTTCTTC.

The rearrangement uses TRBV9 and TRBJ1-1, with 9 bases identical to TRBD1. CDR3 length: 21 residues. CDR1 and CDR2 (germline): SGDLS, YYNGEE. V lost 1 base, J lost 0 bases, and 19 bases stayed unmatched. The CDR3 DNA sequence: TGTGCCAGCAGCGTATCCGTAGGAGGGACAGGGACGTCAAGAATGAACACTGAAGCTTTCTTT. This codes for CASSVSVGGTGTSRMNTEAFF.

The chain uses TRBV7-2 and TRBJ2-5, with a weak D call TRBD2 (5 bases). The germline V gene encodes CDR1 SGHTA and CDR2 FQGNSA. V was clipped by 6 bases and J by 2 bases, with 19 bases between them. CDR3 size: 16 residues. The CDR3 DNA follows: TGTGCCAGCAGTTCACCCGCCGGGAACCTACAAGAGACCCAGTACTTC. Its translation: CASSSPAGNLQETQYF.

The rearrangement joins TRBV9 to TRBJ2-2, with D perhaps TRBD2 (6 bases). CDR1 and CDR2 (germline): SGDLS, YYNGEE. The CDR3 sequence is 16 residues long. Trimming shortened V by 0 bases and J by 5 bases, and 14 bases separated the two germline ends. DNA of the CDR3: TGTGCCAGCAGCGTAGCGGGGCAGGCGGGGACCGGGGAGCTGTTTTTT. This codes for CASSVAGQAGTGELFF.

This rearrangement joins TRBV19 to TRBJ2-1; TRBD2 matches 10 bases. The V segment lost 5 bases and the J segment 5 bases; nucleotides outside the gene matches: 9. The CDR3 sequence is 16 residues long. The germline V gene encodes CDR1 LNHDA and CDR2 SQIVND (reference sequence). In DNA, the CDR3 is TGTGCCAGTAGTCTTACTAGCGGGGTAAGCCACAATGAGCAGTTCTTC. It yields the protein CASSLTSGVSHNEQFF. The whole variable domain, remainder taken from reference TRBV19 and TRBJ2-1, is DGGITQSPKYLFRKEGQNVTLSCEQNLNHDAMYWYRQDPGQGLRLIYYSQIVNDFQKGDIAEGYSVSREKKESFPLTVTSAQKNPTAFYLCASSLTSGVSHNEQFFGPGTRLTVL.

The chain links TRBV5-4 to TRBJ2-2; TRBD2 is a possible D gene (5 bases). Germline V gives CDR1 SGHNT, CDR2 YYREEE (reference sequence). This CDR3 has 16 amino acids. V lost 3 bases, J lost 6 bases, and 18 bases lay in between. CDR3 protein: CASSSQSVGEAGELFF. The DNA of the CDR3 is TGTGCCAGCAGCTCACAGTCGGTGGGAGAGGCCGGGGAGCTGTTTTTT.

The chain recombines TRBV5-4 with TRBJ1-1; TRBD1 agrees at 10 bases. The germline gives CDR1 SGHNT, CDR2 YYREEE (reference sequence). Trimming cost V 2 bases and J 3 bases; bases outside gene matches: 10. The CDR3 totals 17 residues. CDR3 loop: CASSFFTRDRGDTEAFF. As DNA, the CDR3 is TGTGCCAGCAGCTTCTTCACCCGGGACAGGGGTGACACTGAAGCTTTCTTT.

CDR3 nucleotide sequence: TGTGCCAGCAGTAGAGACTCCAGCACAGATACGCAGTATTTT. Encoded protein: CASSRDSSTDTQYF. The chain is built from TRBV6-5 and TRBJ2-3; no firm D call. There are 14 residues in the CDR3. Germline loops: CDR1 MNHEY, CDR2 SVGAGI. V gave up 5 bases and J gave up 0 bases, with 9 bases separating them.